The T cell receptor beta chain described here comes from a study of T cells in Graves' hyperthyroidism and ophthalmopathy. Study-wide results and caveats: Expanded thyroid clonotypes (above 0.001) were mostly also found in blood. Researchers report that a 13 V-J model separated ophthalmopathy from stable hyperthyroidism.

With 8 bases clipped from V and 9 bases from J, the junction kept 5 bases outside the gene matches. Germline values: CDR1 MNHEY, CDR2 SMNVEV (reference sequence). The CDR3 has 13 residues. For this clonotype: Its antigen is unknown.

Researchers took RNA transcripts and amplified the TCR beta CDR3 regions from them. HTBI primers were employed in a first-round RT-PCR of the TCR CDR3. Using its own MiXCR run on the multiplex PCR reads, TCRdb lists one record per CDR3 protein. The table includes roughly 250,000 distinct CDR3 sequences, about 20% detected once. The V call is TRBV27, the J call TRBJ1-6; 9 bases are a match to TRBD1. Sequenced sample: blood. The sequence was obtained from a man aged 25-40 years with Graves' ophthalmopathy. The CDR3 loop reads CASGGDRASPLHF. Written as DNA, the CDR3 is TGTGCCAGCGGGGGGGACAGGGCTTCACCCCTCCACTTT.